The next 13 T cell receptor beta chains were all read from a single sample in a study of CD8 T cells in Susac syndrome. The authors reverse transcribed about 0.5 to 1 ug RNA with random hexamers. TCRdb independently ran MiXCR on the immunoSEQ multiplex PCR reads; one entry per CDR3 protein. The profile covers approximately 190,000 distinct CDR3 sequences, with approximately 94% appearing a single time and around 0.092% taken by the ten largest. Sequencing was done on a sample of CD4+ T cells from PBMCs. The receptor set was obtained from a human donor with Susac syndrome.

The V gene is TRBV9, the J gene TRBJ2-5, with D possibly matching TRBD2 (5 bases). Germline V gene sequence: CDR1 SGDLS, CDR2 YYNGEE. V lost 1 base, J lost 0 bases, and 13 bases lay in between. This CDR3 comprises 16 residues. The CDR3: CASSVSVRGNQETQYF. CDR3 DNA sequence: TGTGCCAGCAGCGTATCAGTAAGAGGGAACCAAGAGACCCAGTACTTC.

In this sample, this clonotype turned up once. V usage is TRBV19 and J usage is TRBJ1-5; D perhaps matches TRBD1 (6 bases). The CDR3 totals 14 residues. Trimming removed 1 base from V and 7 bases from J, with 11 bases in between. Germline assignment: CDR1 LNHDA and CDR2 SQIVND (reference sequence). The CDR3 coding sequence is TGTGCCAGTAGTATAGTAACAGGGATGCAGCCCCAGCATTTT. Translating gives CASSIVTGMQPQHF.

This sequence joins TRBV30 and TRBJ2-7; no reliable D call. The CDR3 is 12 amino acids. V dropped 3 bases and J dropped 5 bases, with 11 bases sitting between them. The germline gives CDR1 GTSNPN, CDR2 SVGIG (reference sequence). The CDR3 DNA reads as TGTGCCTGGAGCGCAGTGGGTCACGAGCAGTACTTC. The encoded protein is CAWSAVGHEQYF.

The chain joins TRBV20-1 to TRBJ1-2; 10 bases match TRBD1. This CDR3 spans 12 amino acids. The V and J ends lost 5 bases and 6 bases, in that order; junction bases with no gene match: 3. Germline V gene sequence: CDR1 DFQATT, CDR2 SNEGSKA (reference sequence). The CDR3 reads CSARTGGNGYTF. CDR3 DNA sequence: TGCAGTGCTCGGACAGGGGGTAATGGCTACACCTTC.

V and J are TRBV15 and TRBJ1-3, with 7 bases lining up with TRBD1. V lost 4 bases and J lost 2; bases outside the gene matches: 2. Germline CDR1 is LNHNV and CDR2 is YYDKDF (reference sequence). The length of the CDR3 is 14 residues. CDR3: CATSTTGAGNTIYF. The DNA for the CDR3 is TGTGCCACCAGCACCACAGGGGCTGGAAACACCATATATTTT.

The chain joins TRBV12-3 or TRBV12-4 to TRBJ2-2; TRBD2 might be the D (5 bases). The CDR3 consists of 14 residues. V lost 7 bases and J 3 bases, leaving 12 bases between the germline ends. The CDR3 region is CASNLGRDTGELFF. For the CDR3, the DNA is TGTGCCAGCAACCTAGGGCGGGACACCGGGGAGCTGTTTTTT.

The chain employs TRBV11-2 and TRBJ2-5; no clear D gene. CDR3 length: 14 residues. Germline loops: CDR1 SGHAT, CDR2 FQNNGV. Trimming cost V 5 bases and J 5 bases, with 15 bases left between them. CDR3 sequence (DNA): TGTGCCAGCAGCCCCGTAGGAGTACGGGAGACCCAGTACTTC. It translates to CASSPVGVRETQYF.

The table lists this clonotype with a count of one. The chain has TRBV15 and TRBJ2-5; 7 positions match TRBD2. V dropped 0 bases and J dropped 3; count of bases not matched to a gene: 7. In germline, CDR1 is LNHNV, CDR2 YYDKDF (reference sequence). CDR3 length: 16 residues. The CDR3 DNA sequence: TGTGCCACCAGCAGAGATGGTTATGCGGGGGAAGAGACCCAGTACTTC. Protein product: CATSRDGYAGEETQYF.

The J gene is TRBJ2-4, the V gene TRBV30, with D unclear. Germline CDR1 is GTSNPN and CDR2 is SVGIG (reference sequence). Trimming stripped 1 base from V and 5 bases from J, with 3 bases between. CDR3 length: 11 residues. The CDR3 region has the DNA TGTGCCTGGAGTGGGGAAAACATTCAGTACTTC. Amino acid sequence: CAWSGENIQYF.

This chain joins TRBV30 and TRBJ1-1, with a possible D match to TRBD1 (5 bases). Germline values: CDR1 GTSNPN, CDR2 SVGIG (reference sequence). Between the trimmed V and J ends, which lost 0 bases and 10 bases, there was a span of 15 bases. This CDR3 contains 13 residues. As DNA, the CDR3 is TGTGCCTGGAGTGTGGAGGGGCGCCGGGGAGCTTTCTTT. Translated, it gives CAWSVEGRRGAFF.

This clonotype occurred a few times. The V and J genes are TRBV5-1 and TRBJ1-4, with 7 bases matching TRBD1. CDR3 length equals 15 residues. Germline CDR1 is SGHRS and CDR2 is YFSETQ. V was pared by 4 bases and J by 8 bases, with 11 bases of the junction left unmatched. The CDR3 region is CASSTFQGVEEKLFF. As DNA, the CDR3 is TGCGCCAGCAGCACCTTCCAGGGGGTCGAAGAAAAACTGTTTTTT. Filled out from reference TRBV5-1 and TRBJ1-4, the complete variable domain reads KAGVTQTPRYLIKTRGQQVTLSCSPISGHRSVSWYQQTPGQGLQFLFEYFSETQRNKGNFPGRFSGRQFSNSRSEMNVSTLELGDSALYLCASSTFQGVEEKLFFGSGTQLSVL.

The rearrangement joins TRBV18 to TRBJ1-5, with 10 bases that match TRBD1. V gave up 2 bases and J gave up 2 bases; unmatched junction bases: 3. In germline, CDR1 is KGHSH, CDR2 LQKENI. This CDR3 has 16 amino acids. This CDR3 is CASSPETGGGNQPQHF. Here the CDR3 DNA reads TGTGCCAGCTCACCAGAGACAGGGGGCGGCAATCAGCCCCAGCATTTT. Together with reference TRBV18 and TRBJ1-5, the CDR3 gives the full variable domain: NAGVMQNPRHLVRRRGQEARLRCSPMKGHSHVYWYRQLPEEGLKFMVYLQKENIIDESGMPKERFSAEFPKEGPSILRIQQVVRGDSAAYFCASSPETGGGNQPQHFGDGTRLSIL.

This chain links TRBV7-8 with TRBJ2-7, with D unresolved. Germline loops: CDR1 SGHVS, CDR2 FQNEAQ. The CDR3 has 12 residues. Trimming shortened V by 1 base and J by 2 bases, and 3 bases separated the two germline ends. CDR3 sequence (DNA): TGTGCCAGCAGCTTAGGTACCTACGAGCAGTACTTC. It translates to CASSLGTYEQYF.